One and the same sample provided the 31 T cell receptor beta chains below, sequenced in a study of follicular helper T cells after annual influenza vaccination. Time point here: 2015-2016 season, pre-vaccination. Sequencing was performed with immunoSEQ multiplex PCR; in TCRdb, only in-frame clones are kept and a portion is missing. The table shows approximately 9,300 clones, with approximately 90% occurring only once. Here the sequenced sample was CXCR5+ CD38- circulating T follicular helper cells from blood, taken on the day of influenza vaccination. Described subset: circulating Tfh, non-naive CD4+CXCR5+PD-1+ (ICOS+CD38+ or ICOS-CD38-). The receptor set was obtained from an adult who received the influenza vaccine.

The CDR3 here is CASSEVQGARDEQYF. CDR3 sequence (DNA): TGTGCCAGCAGTGAAGTACAGGGGGCAAGGGACGAGCAGTACTTC. J is TRBJ2-7 and V is TRBV6-1, with TRBD1 identical over 9 bases. The CDR3 runs to 15 residues. Trimming took 1 base from V and 5 from J; bases not matched to a gene: 6. Germline CDR1 is MNHNS and CDR2 is SASEGT.

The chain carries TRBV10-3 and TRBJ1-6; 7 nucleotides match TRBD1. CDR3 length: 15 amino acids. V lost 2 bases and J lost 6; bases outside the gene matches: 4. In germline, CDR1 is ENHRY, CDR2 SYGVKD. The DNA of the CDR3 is TGTGCCATCAGTGAGCGGGACAGTCCTAATTCACCCCTCCACTTT. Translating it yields CAISERDSPNSPLHF.

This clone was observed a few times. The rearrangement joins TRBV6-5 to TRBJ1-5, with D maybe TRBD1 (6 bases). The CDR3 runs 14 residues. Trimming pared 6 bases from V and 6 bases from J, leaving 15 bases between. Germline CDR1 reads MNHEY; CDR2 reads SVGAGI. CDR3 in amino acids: CASRPLQGTQPQHF. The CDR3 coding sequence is TGTGCCAGCAGACCCCTACAGGGAACTCAGCCCCAGCATTTT.

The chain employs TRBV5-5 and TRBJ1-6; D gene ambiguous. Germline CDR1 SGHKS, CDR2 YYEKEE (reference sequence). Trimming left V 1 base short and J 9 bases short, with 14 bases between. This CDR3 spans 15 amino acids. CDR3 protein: CASSLREGIGSPLHF. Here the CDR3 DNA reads TGTGCCAGCAGCTTGAGGGAGGGAATTGGTTCACCCCTCCACTTT. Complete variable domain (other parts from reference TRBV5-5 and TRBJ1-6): DAGVTQSPTHLIKTRGQQVTLRCSPISGHKSVSWYQQVLGQGPQFIFQYYEKEERGRGNFPDRFSARQFPNYSSELNVNALLLGDSALYLCASSLREGIGSPLHFGNGTRLTVT.

The CDR3 DNA reads TGTGCCAGTAACGATAGAGGTCCCTCCTACGAGCAGTACTTC. It specifies CASNDRGPSYEQYF. The chain combines TRBV19 with TRBJ2-7; D not resolved. The CDR3 has 14 residues. Germline CDR1 LNHDA, CDR2 SQIVND (reference sequence). V was cut by 7 bases and J by 0 bases, with 13 bases left in between.

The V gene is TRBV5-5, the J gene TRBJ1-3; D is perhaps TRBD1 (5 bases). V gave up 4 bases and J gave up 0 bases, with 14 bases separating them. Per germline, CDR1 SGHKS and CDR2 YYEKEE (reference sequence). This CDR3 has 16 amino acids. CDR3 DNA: TGTGCCAGCAGCCGAAGCGGGACCTCCTCTGGAAACACCATATATTTT. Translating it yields CASSRSGTSSGNTIYF.

The CDR3 reads CASSYDSAQGYTF. The CDR3 region has the DNA TGTGCCAGCAGTTACGACAGCGCTCAAGGCTACACCTTC. The chain has TRBV6-5 and TRBJ1-2; TRBD1 might be the D (5 bases). The CDR3 spans 13 residues. Trimming pared 2 bases from V and 8 bases from J, leaving 12 bases between. Germline V CDR1 and CDR2: MNHEY, SVGAGI.

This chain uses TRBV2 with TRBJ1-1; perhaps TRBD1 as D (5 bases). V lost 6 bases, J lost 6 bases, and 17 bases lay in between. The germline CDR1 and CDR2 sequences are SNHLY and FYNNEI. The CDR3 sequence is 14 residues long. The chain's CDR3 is CASSPGWEGAEAFF. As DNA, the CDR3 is TGTGCCAGCAGCCCAGGGTGGGAGGGCGCTGAAGCTTTCTTT.

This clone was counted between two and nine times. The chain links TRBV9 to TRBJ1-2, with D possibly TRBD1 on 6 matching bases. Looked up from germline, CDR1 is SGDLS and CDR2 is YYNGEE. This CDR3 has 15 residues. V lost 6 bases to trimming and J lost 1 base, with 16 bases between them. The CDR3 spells CASKRAGEHNYGYTF. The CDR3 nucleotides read TGTGCCAGCAAACGTGCAGGGGAACATAACTATGGCTACACCTTC.

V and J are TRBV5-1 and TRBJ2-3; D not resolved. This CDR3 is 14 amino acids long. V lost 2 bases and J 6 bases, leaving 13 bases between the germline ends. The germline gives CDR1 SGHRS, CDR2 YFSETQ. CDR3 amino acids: CASSLSLPGDTQYF. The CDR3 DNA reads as TGCGCCAGCAGCTTAAGCCTCCCCGGGGATACGCAGTATTTT.

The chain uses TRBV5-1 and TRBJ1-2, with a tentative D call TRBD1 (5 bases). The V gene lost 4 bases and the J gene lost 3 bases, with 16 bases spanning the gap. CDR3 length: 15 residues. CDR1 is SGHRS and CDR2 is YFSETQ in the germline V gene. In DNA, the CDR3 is TGCGCCAGCAGCGCAGAGCAGGGTTATCACTATGGCTACACCTTC. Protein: CASSAEQGYHYGYTF.

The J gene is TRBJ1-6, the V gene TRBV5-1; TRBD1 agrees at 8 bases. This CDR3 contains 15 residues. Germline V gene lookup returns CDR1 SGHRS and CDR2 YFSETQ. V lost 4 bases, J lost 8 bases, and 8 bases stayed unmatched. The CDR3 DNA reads TGCGCCAGCAGCGTGACGGGACAGGCGCATTCACCCCTCCACTTT. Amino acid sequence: CASSVTGQAHSPLHF. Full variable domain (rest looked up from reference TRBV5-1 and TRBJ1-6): KAGVTQTPRYLIKTRGQQVTLSCSPISGHRSVSWYQQTPGQGLQFLFEYFSETQRNKGNFPGRFSGRQFSNSRSEMNVSTLELGDSALYLCASSVTGQAHSPLHFGNGTRLTVT.

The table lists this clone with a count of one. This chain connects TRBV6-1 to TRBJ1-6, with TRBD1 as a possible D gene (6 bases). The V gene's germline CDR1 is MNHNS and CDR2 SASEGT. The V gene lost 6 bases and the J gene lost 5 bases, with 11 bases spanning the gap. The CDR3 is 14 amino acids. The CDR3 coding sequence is TGTGCCAGCAGGTCAAACAGGGATAATTCACCCCTCCACTTT. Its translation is CASRSNRDNSPLHF.

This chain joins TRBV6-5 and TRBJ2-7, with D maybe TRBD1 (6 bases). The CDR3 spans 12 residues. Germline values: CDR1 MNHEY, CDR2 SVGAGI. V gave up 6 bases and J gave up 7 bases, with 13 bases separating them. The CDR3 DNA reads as TGTGCCAGCAGGCTCCTCACAGGGGAGCAGTACTTC. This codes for CASRLLTGEQYF.

Here the CDR3 reads CASSEQGADTQYF. DNA of the CDR3: TGTGCCAGCAGTGAACAGGGGGCGGATACGCAGTATTTT. The chain links TRBV6-4 to TRBJ2-3, with TRBD1 identical over 9 bases. The V and J ends lost 3 bases and 6 bases, in that order; junction bases with no gene match: 1. The CDR3 loop spans 13 amino acids. From germline, CDR1 is MRHNA and CDR2 SNTAGT.

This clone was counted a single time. CDR3 amino acids: CASSLIPGTSGGPTDTQYF. As DNA, the CDR3 is TGTGCCAGCAGCTTAATTCCCGGTACTAGCGGGGGGCCCACAGATACGCAGTATTTT. The chain is built from TRBV7-3 and TRBJ2-3, with 12 positions matching TRBD2. The CDR3 sequence is 19 residues long. Trimming removed 1 base from V and 2 bases from J; junction bases left unmatched: 10. From germline, CDR1 is SGHTA and CDR2 FQGTGA.

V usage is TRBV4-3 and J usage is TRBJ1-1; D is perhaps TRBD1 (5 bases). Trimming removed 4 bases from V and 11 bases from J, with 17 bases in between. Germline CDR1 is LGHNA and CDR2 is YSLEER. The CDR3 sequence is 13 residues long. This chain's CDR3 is CASSRSGREWAFF. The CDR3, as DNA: TGCGCCAGCAGCCGATCAGGGCGGGAATGGGCTTTCTTT.

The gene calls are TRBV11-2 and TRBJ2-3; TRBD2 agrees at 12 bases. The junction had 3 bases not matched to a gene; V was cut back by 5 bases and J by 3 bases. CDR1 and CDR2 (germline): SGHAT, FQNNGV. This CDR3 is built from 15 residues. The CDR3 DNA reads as TGTGCCAGCAGCATACTAGCGGGGGGAACAGATACGCAGTATTTT. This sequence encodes CASSILAGGTDTQYF.

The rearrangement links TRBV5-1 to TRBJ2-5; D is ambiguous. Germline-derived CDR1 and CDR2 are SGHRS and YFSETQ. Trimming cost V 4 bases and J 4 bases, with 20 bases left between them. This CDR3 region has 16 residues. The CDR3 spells CASSRIPTASIETQYF. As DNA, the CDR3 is TGCGCCAGCAGCCGCATCCCCACAGCCTCTATAGAGACCCAGTACTTC.

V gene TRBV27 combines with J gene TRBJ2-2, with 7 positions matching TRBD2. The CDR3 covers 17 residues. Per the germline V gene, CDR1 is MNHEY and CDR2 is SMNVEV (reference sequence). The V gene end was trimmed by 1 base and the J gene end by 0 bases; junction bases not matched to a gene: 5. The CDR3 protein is CASSLFGGGANTGELFF. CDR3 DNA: TGTGCCAGCAGTTTATTTGGCGGGGGTGCGAACACCGGGGAGCTGTTTTTT.

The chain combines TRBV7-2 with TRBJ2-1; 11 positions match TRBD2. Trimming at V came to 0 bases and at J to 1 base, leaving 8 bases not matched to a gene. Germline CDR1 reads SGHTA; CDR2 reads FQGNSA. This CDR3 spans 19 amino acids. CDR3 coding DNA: TGTGCCAGCAGCTTAGCGGTAGCGGGGGGGCTTGGTTCCTACAATGAGCAGTTCTTC. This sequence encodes CASSLAVAGGLGSYNEQFF.

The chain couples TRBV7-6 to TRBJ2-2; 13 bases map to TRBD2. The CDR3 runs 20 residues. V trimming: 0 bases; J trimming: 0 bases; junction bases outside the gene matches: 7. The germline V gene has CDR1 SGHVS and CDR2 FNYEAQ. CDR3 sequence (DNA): TGTGCCAGCAGCTTAGCGATGGGACTAGCGGGGACGCCGAACACCGGGGAGCTGTTTTTT. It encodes CASSLAMGLAGTPNTGELFF.

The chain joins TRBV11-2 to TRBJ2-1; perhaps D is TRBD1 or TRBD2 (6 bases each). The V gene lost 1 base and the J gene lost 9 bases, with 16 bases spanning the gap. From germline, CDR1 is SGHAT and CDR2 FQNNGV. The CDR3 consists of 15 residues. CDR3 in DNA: TGTGCCAGCAGCTTAGCTGGGGGGCATGAGTTTGAGCAGTTCTTC. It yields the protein CASSLAGGHEFEQFF.

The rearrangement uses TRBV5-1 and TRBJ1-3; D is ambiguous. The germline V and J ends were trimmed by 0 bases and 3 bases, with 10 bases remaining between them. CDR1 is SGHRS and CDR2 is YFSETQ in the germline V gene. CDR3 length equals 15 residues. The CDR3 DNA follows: TGCGCCAGCAGCTTGGGGCAGTTAGTTGGAAACACCATATATTTT. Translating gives CASSLGQLVGNTIYF.

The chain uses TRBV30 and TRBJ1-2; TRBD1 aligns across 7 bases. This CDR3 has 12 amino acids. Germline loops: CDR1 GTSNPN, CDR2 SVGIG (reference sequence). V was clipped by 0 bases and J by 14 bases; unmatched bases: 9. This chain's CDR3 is CAWSVGTEVGTF. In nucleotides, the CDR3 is TGTGCCTGGAGTGTAGGGACAGAAGTTGGTACCTTC.

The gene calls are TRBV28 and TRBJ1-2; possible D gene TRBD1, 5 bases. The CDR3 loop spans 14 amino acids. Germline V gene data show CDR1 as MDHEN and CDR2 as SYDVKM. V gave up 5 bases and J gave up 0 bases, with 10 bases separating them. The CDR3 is CASSRDGTNYGYTF. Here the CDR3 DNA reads TGTGCCAGCAGTCGGGACGGTACTAACTATGGCTACACCTTC.

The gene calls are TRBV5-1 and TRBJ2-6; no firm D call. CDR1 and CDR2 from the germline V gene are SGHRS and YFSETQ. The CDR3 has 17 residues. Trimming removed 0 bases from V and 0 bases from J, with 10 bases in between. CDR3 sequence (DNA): TGCGCCAGCAGCTTGGCGGCAGACCTCTCTGGGGCCAACGTCCTGACTTTC. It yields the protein CASSLAADLSGANVLTF.

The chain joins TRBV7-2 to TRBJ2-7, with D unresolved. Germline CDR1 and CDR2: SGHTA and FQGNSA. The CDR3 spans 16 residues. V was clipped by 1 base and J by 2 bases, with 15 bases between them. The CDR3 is CASSLVGGEAAYEQYF. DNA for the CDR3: TGTGCCAGCAGCTTAGTGGGCGGCGAAGCCGCCTACGAGCAGTACTTC.

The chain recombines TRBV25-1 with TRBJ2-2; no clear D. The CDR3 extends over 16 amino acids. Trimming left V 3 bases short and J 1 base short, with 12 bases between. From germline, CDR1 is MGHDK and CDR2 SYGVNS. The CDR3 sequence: CASSDRDILNTGELFF. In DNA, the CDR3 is TGTGCCAGCAGTGACCGAGACATCCTGAACACCGGGGAGCTGTTTTTT.

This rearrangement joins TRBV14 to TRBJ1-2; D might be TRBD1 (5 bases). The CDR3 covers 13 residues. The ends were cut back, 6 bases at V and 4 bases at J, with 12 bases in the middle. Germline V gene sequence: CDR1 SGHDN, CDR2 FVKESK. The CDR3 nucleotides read TGTGCCAGCAGTCGACAGATTAGCTATGGCTACACCTTC. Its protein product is CASSRQISYGYTF.

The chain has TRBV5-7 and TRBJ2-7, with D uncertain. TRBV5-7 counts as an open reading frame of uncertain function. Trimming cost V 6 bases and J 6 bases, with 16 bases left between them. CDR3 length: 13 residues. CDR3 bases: TGTGCCAGCACCCCGCTCTGGGCCTGCGAGCAGTACTTC. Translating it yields CASTPLWACEQYF.